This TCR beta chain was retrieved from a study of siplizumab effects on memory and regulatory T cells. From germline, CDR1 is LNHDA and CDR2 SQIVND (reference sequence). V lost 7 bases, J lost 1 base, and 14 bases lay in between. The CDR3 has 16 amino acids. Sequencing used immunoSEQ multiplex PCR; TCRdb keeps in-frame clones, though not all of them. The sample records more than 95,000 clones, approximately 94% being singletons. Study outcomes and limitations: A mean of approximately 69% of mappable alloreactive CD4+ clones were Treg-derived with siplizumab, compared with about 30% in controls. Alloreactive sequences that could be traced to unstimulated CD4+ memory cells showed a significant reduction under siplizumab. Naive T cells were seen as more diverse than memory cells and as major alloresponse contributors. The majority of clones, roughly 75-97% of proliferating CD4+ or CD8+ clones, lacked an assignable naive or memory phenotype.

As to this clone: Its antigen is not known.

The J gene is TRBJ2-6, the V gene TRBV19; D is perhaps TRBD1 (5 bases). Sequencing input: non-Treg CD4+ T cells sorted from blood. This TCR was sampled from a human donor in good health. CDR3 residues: CASTDGHLSGANVLTF. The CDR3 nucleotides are TGTGCCAGTACCGACGGACATTTATCTGGGGCCAACGTCCTGACTTTC.